The rows below give T cell receptor beta chains drawn from one sample of a study of blood T cell repertoires in COVID-19. TCRdb keeps only in-frame clones here, not all; method: immunoSEQ multiplex PCR. The table lists some 100,000 clones, around 90% of them singletons. The sample consisted of peripheral blood. Source of these receptors: a woman aged 70 to 79 with acute or convalescent COVID-19. CDR3s include the opening cysteine and the closing phenylalanine or tryptophan. The D gene is left open where the match is weak. Size values are once, few and many counts, or a class for expanded clones, and some rows have none.

clone_size: NA; j_call: TRBJ1-1; d_call: NA; v_call: TRBV10-3; cdr3_nt: TGTGCCATCAGTGATTACCAAATTGAGAAAGCTTTCTTT; cdr3_aa: CAISDYQIEKAFF
clone_size: NA; j_call: TRBJ1-5; d_call: TRBD1; v_call: TRBV6-5; cdr3_nt: TGTGCCAGCAGGGGGGGACAGAATAGCAATCAGCCCCAGCATTTT; cdr3_aa: CASRGGQNSNQPQHF
clone_size: NA; j_call: TRBJ2-1; d_call: TRBD2; v_call: TRBV13; cdr3_nt: TGTGCCAGCAGCTTAGCCCCGAAGACTAGCGGGGGCCCCCCCTACAATGAGCAGTTCTTC; cdr3_aa: CASSLAPKTSGGPPYNEQFF
clone_size: NA; j_call: TRBJ1-5; d_call: NA; v_call: TRBV5-3; cdr3_nt: TGTGCCAGAAGCCCCCCTCGTGGGCCCGGTCAGCCCCAGCATTTT; cdr3_aa: CARSPPRGPGQPQHF
clone_size: NA; j_call: TRBJ2-7; d_call: TRBD1; v_call: TRBV30; cdr3_nt: TGTGCCTGGAAAACGACAGGGGCCGGCGAGCAGTACTTC; cdr3_aa: CAWKTTGAGEQYF
clone_size: once; j_call: TRBJ2-3; d_call: NA; v_call: TRBV11-1; cdr3_nt: TGTGCCAGCAGCCTTGCCAACAGGCATACAGATACGCAGTATTTT; cdr3_aa: CASSLANRHTDTQYF
clone_size: few; j_call: TRBJ1-1; d_call: TRBD1; v_call: TRBV3-1/TRBV3-2; cdr3_nt: TGTGCCAGCAGCCTCGACAGGGACACTGAAGCTTTCTTT; cdr3_aa: CASSLDRDTEAFF
clone_size: NA; j_call: TRBJ2-3; d_call: NA; v_call: TRBV20-1; cdr3_nt: TGCAGTGCTAGTCGAGCGGCTAGCACAGATACGCAGTATTTT; cdr3_aa: CSASRAASTDTQYF
clone_size: once; j_call: TRBJ1-2; d_call: NA; v_call: TRBV2; cdr3_nt: TGTGCCAGCAGTGAAGCGGCAGGGCCCAACTATGGCTACACCTTC; cdr3_aa: CASSEAAGPNYGYTF
clone_size: NA; j_call: TRBJ2-1; d_call: NA; v_call: TRBV5-1; cdr3_nt: TGCGCCAGCAGCTTGGAAGGGGCTGCCTACAATGAGCAGTTCTTC; cdr3_aa: CASSLEGAAYNEQFF
clone_size: NA; j_call: TRBJ2-7; d_call: TRBD2; v_call: TRBV30; cdr3_nt: TGTGCCTGGAGCGAGGTTAGGGGCGGGAGCCGTTTGAGGTACTTC; cdr3_aa: CAWSEVRGGSRLRYF
clone_size: NA; j_call: TRBJ2-3; d_call: TRBD2; v_call: TRBV29-1; cdr3_nt: TGCAGCGTTGTCGGGACTAGCAGGTCAGATACGCAGTATTTT; cdr3_aa: CSVVGTSRSDTQYF
clone_size: NA; j_call: TRBJ2-2; d_call: TRBD1; v_call: TRBV14; cdr3_nt: TGTGCCAGCAGCCGGGGGACAGCGTTTAACACCGGGGAGCTGTTTTTT; cdr3_aa: CASSRGTAFNTGELFF
clone_size: NA; j_call: TRBJ2-7; d_call: TRBD1; v_call: TRBV28; cdr3_nt: TGTGCCAGCAGTTTAGGGACAGGACCCTACGAGCAGTACTTC; cdr3_aa: CASSLGTGPYEQYF
clone_size: NA; j_call: TRBJ2-1; d_call: NA; v_call: TRBV6-4; cdr3_nt: TGTGCCAGCAGGGGAGACTTTGTCCCCAATGAGCAGTTCTTC; cdr3_aa: CASRGDFVPNEQFF
clone_size: NA; j_call: TRBJ1-1; d_call: TRBD1; v_call: TRBV25-1; cdr3_nt: TGTGCCAGCAGACCCAACCGGGACAGGGGGAACACTGAAGCTTTCTTT; cdr3_aa: CASRPNRDRGNTEAFF
clone_size: NA; j_call: TRBJ2-2; d_call: TRBD2; v_call: TRBV5-1; cdr3_nt: TGCGCCAGCAGCTTAGCCCTAGCGGTAAACACCGGGGAGCTGTTTTTT; cdr3_aa: CASSLALAVNTGELFF
clone_size: NA; j_call: TRBJ1-5; d_call: NA; v_call: TRBV30; cdr3_nt: TGTGCCTGGAATCAGGGTGTCGGTCAGCCCCAGCATTTT; cdr3_aa: CAWNQGVGQPQHF
clone_size: once; j_call: TRBJ2-2; d_call: NA; v_call: TRBV6-5; cdr3_nt: TGTGCCACCCGCCTAAACACCGGGGAGCTGTTTTTT; cdr3_aa: CATRLNTGELFF
clone_size: NA; j_call: TRBJ1-6; d_call: NA; v_call: TRBV6-5; cdr3_nt: TGTGCCATTAAACCCGGGACATTTGGTTCACCCCTCCACTTT; cdr3_aa: CAIKPGTFGSPLHF
clone_size: NA; j_call: TRBJ2-1; d_call: TRBD2; v_call: TRBV24-1; cdr3_nt: TGTGCCACCAGTGACTCGGCTAGCGGGAGGTACAATGAGCAGTTCTTC; cdr3_aa: CATSDSASGRYNEQFF
clone_size: NA; j_call: TRBJ2-2; d_call: NA; v_call: TRBV18; cdr3_nt: TGTGCCAGCTCACCACGGCGGGACAGCACCGGGGAGCTGTTTTTT; cdr3_aa: CASSPRRDSTGELFF
clone_size: NA; j_call: TRBJ2-2; d_call: NA; v_call: TRBV19; cdr3_nt: TGTGCCAGTAAAATAGCTGGACAGTACACCGGGGAGCTGTTTTTT; cdr3_aa: CASKIAGQYTGELFF
clone_size: NA; j_call: TRBJ2-1; d_call: NA; v_call: TRBV6-6; cdr3_nt: TGTGCCAGCAGTTATCACGACGGGGTTAGGATCTATGAGCAGTTCTTC; cdr3_aa: CASSYHDGVRIYEQFF
clone_size: NA; j_call: TRBJ2-2; d_call: NA; v_call: TRBV7-9; cdr3_nt: TGTGCCAGCAGCCTAGGGAGCACCGGGGAGCTGTTTTTT; cdr3_aa: CASSLGSTGELFF
clone_size: once; j_call: TRBJ2-5; d_call: NA; v_call: TRBV29-1; cdr3_nt: TGCAGCTTTACGGGAGAACGACGAGAGACCCAGTACTTC; cdr3_aa: CSFTGERRETQYF
clone_size: NA; j_call: TRBJ1-6; d_call: TRBD1; v_call: TRBV6-6; cdr3_nt: TGTGCCAGCAGTTACCCCGGACAGGGAGGTTCACCCCTCCACTTT; cdr3_aa: CASSYPGQGGSPLHF
clone_size: NA; j_call: TRBJ2-2; d_call: NA; v_call: TRBV3-1/TRBV3-2; cdr3_nt: TGTGCCAGCAGCCCCATGCGGTCTAGTCGGACCGGGGAGCTGTTTTTT; cdr3_aa: CASSPMRSSRTGELFF
clone_size: NA; j_call: TRBJ2-3; d_call: TRBD2; v_call: TRBV3-1/TRBV3-2; cdr3_nt: TGTGCCAGCAGCCTCTCTAGCGGGAGGGCCGCAGATACGCAGTATTTT; cdr3_aa: CASSLSSGRAADTQYF
clone_size: NA; j_call: TRBJ1-5; d_call: TRBD1; v_call: TRBV18; cdr3_nt: TGTGCCAGCTCACCAAAGCGGACAGGGGGTACTCAGCCCCAGCATTTT; cdr3_aa: CASSPKRTGGTQPQHF
clone_size: NA; j_call: TRBJ1-1; d_call: NA; v_call: TRBV20-1; cdr3_nt: TGCAGTGGAATCCGGGACTACCGTGCTTTCTTT; cdr3_aa: CSGIRDYRAFF
clone_size: NA; j_call: TRBJ2-2; d_call: NA; v_call: TRBV27; cdr3_nt: TGTGCCAGCAAGCCCAGGGGGGTTGCCGGGGAGCTGTTTTTT; cdr3_aa: CASKPRGVAGELFF
clone_size: NA; j_call: TRBJ1-6; d_call: TRBD1; v_call: TRBV6-6; cdr3_nt: TGTGCCAGCAGGAGGCAGGGGGCGTCGGATTCACCCCTCCACTTT; cdr3_aa: CASRRQGASDSPLHF